This TCR beta chain was identified during a study of beta chain features in type 1 diabetes. Notes on the study in general: Within each of all four CD4+ subsets, Type 1 diabetes patients had TCRB CDR3s that were moderately but significantly shorter.

The study reverse transcribed the entire isolated RNA, so it sequenced expressed TCRB transcripts. Clones were sequenced by immunoSEQ multiplex PCR, and TCRdb holds only the in-frame ones, with some missing. The sample shows around 650,000 clones, around 11% of them seen only once. As to this clone: Its antigen is unknown.

Naive, central memory, regulatory and stem cell-like memory cells within the CD4+ compartment were sorted using CD45RO/CCR7/CD25/CD127/CD95/CD27. Without exception, sorted populations had purity beyond 95%. This CDR3 is built from 13 residues. CDR1 is MGHRA and CDR2 is YSYEKL in the germline V gene. Trimming removed 0 bases at V and 8 bases at J, with 10 bases between. The clonotype comes from a man in his thirties or forties with type 1 diabetes. The chain recombines TRBV4-1 with TRBJ1-2; no clear D gene. Source material: naive CD4+ T cells from blood. The CDR3 region is CASSQDLGGGYTF. The CDR3 coding sequence is TGCGCCAGCAGCCAAGATCTGGGAGGAGGCTACACCTTC.